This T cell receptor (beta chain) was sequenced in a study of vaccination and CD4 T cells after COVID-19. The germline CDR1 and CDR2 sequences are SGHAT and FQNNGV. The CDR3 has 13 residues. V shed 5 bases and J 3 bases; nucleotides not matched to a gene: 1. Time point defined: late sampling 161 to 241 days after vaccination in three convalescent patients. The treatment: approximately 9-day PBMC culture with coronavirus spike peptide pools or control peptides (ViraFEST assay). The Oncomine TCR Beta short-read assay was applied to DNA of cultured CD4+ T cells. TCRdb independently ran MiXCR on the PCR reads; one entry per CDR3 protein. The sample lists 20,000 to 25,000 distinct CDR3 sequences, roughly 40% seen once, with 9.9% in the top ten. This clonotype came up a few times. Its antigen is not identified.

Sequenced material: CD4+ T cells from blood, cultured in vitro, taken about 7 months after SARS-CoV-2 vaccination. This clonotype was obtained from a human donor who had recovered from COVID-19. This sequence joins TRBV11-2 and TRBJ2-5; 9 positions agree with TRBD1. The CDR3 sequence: CASSRDREETQYF. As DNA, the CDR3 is TGTGCCAGCAGCCGGGACAGGGAAGAGACCCAGTACTTC.